These T cell receptor beta chains were read from a single sample in a study of blood T cell repertoires in COVID-19. This table comes from immunoSEQ multiplex PCR, and its TCRdb copy is limited to in-frame clones, with some not included. The table records 250,000 to 300,000 clones, 75% to 90% of them present only once. The sample taken for sequencing was peripheral blood. These receptor sequences come from a woman in her forties who had recovered from COVID-19. The CDR3 runs from the conserved cysteine through the conserved F or W. D genes are given only for firm matches. The size entry is marked missing in some rows and otherwise reads once, few, many or a size class.

j_gene,abundance,v_gene,d_gene,CDR3nt,CDR3aa
TRBJ2-1,NA,TRBV7-9,NA,TGTGCCAGCACCTCCGGGACACACACCTACAATGAGCAGTTCTTC,CASTSGTHTYNEQFF
TRBJ2-2,NA,TRBV4-2,TRBD2,TGTGCCAGCAGCCCCGAACTAGCGGGAGGGCCCGGGGAGCTGTTTTTT,CASSPELAGGPGELFF
TRBJ2-7,NA,TRBV5-4,TRBD2,TGTGCCAGCAGCACGACGACTAGCGGGAGGTGGTACGAGCAGTACTTC,CASSTTTSGRWYEQYF
TRBJ2-3,NA,TRBV10-3,NA,TGTGCCATCAGTGGAGCGGCGCACACAGATACGCAGTATTTT,CAISGAAHTDTQYF
TRBJ2-7,NA,TRBV5-1,TRBD1,TGCGCCACAAACCCACCCGGACAGGGTCCCTACGAGCAGTACTTC,CATNPPGQGPYEQYF
TRBJ2-2,NA,TRBV5-1,TRBD1,TGCGCCAGCAGCTTGCCAGGGGGGAACACCGGGGAGCTGTTTTTT,CASSLPGGNTGELFF
TRBJ1-4,NA,TRBV4-1,NA,TGCGCCAGCAGCCCCGGACAGTCCGGAGGTGAAAAACTGTTTTTT,CASSPGQSGGEKLFF
TRBJ2-5,NA,TRBV5-4,NA,TGTGCCAGCAGCTTGTGGGGAGGAGAGACCCAGTACTTC,CASSLWGGETQYF
TRBJ2-5,NA,TRBV27,TRBD2,TGTGCCAGCAGGCCTGTAGCGGGAGTAGAGACCCAGTACTTC,CASRPVAGVETQYF
TRBJ2-1,once,TRBV9,TRBD2,TGTGCCAGCAGCTTCTTTCCGGGACTAGGTAATGAGCAGTTCTTC,CASSFFPGLGNEQFF
TRBJ1-5,NA,TRBV30,NA,TGTGCCTGGAGTCCCAGTGCGTCGGGTCAGCCCCAGCATTTT,CAWSPSASGQPQHF
TRBJ1-1,NA,TRBV7-9,TRBD1,TGTGCCAGCAGCTTAGTGGACAGGGCGGGAACTGAAGCTTTCTTT,CASSLVDRAGTEAFF
TRBJ2-1,NA,TRBV7-3,TRBD2,TGTGCCAGCAGCTTAACGGTGAATAGCGGGAGTCCCCTCTACAATGAGCAGTTCTTC,CASSLTVNSGSPLYNEQFF
TRBJ2-5,NA,TRBV30,TRBD2,TGTGCCTGGAGTGTACTTCGGACTAGCGGGATAGGAAGAGAGACCCAGTACTTC,CAWSVLRTSGIGRETQYF
TRBJ2-1,NA,TRBV5-1,TRBD2,TGCGCCAGCAGCCCTACTAGCGGGAGGGACAATGAGCAGTTCTTC,CASSPTSGRDNEQFF
TRBJ2-3,NA,TRBV10-1,NA,TGCGCCAGCAGTGGAGAGCGAGCCCAGGCTAGCGCAGATACGCAGTATTTT,CASSGERAQASADTQYF
TRBJ2-2,NA,TRBV6-6,NA,TGTGCCAGCAGTCTAATCCCCGGGGAGCTGTTTTTT,CASSLIPGELFF
TRBJ2-5,NA,TRBV14,TRBD1,TGTGCCAGCAGCCAAGTAGGACAGGGAGGCCAAGAGACCCAGTACTTC,CASSQVGQGGQETQYF
TRBJ2-5,NA,TRBV28,TRBD2,TGTGCCAGCGGGAGGGCCGGGAAGACCCAGTACTTC,CASGRAGKTQYF
TRBJ2-3,NA,TRBV6-2/TRBV6-3,TRBD2,TGTGCCAGCAGTTACATCGGTTGGGCTAGCGGGAGAACAGATACGCAGTATTTT,CASSYIGWASGRTDTQYF
TRBJ1-3,NA,TRBV3-1/TRBV3-2,NA,TGTGCCAGCAGTGCGGCTCAGGGGAGCTCTGGAAACACCATATATTTT,CASSAAQGSSGNTIYF
TRBJ2-2,NA,TRBV10-3,TRBD1,TGTGCCACGGGACAGGGGGACCTGAACACCGGGGAGCTGTTTTTT,CATGQGDLNTGELFF
TRBJ2-5,NA,TRBV5-1,TRBD1,TGCGCCAGCAGCCCCGGACAGGGCGAGACCCAGTACTTC,CASSPGQGETQYF
TRBJ2-3,NA,TRBV24-1,TRBD2,TGTGCCACCAGTGATTTGATAGCGGGAGGGGCAGATACGCAGTATTTT,CATSDLIAGGADTQYF
TRBJ2-7,NA,TRBV2,NA,TGTGCCAGCGCGGACTACGAGCAGTACTTC,CASADYEQYF
TRBJ2-1,NA,TRBV5-1,TRBD2,TGCGCCAGCAGCTTGATCAGCGGGAGGGCCGATGAGCAGTTCTTC,CASSLISGRADEQFF
TRBJ2-2,NA,TRBV10-3,TRBD1,TGTGCCATCAGTCCGGGACAGGGGGCGACCGGGGAGCTGTTTTTT,CAISPGQGATGELFF
TRBJ2-3,NA,TRBV19,NA,TGTGCCAGTAGTATTCGGGGTGATGGTACAGATACGCAGTATTTT,CASSIRGDGTDTQYF
TRBJ2-5,NA,TRBV19,NA,TGTGCCAGTAGTATACAGTTCCCAGAGACCCAGTACTTC,CASSIQFPETQYF
TRBJ2-7,NA,TRBV7-8,NA,TGTGCCAGCAGCCGGGACTTTGACCTCTACGAGCAGTACTTC,CASSRDFDLYEQYF
TRBJ2-1,NA,TRBV10-3,NA,TGTGCCATCAGTGAGTCGCTAGCCCCCTACAATGAGCAGTTCTTC,CAISESLAPYNEQFF
TRBJ2-2,NA,TRBV6-5,NA,TGTGCCAGCACCAAGACAGGTCCGGGAACCGGGGAGCTGTTTTTT,CASTKTGPGTGELFF
TRBJ2-3,NA,TRBV30,NA,TGTGCCTGGAGGTTAAAATTTGGCCCCACAGATACGCAGTATTTT,CAWRLKFGPTDTQYF
TRBJ2-3,NA,TRBV3-1/TRBV3-2,NA,TGTGCCAGCAGCCAAGGAGGCACAGATACGCAGTATTTT,CASSQGGTDTQYF
TRBJ1-4,once,TRBV5-4,TRBD1,TGTGCCAGCAGCTTGACAGGGGATAGAGAAAAACTGTTTTTT,CASSLTGDREKLFF
TRBJ2-3,NA,TRBV7-2,NA,TGTGCCAGCAGCTTAGCACCTATAACGGGAGATACGCAGTATTTT,CASSLAPITGDTQYF
TRBJ2-7,NA,TRBV5-1,TRBD2,TGCGCCAGCAGCTTGGGCGGGAGGAGCTACGAGCAGTACTTC,CASSLGGRSYEQYF
TRBJ2-3,NA,TRBV18,TRBD2,TGTGCCAGCGCGCCGGGGGGAGAGGATACGCAGTATTTT,CASAPGGEDTQYF
TRBJ2-7,NA,TRBV6-1,NA,TGTGCCAGCAGTGAGATAGACAGTTTCGAGCAGTACTTC,CASSEIDSFEQYF
TRBJ1-5,NA,TRBV27,NA,TGTGCCAGCAGTTTTTTGGGTTCGGAGGAGCCCCAGCATTTT,CASSFLGSEEPQHF
TRBJ1-3,NA,TRBV13,NA,TGTGCCAGCAGCTTAAATCCGGGGACTAACTCTGGAAACACCATATATTTT,CASSLNPGTNSGNTIYF
TRBJ1-4,NA,TRBV3-1/TRBV3-2,TRBD1,TGTGCCAGCAGCCAAAGGACAGGGGATGAAAAACTGTTTTTT,CASSQRTGDEKLFF
TRBJ2-3,NA,TRBV30,NA,TGTGCCTGGGGCCATAGCACAGATACGCAGTATTTT,CAWGHSTDTQYF
TRBJ2-1,NA,TRBV6-6,TRBD2,TGTGCCAGCAGCCCCAGGACTAGCGGGGTCTACAATGAGCAGTTCTTC,CASSPRTSGVYNEQFF
TRBJ2-7,NA,TRBV5-4,NA,TGTGCCAGCAGCTTCAAAGCGGGTAGCTCCTACGAGCAGTACTTC,CASSFKAGSSYEQYF
TRBJ1-1,few,TRBV6-5,NA,TGTGCCAGCGTCCGAGGCATTAACACTGAAGCTTTCTTT,CASVRGINTEAFF
TRBJ1-6,few,TRBV30,TRBD1,TGTGCCTGGAGTGTAAGAGGAATGGGACAGGGTTTTGCACCCCTCCACTTT,CAWSVRGMGQGFAPLHF
TRBJ2-1,NA,TRBV7-3,TRBD1,TGTGCCAGCAGCCCCCCGGACAGGGGTACTTACAATGAGCAGTTCTTC,CASSPPDRGTYNEQFF
TRBJ1-4,NA,TRBV10-3,NA,TGTGCCATCAGTGAGTCGAGGCAGGGAGGCACTAATGAAAAACTGTTTTTT,CAISESRQGGTNEKLFF
TRBJ2-7,NA,TRBV7-2,NA,TGTGCCAGCAGCTTAGAGGACAGTACCTCCTACGAGCAGTACTTC,CASSLEDSTSYEQYF
TRBJ2-1,NA,TRBV5-4,NA,TGTGCCAGCAGCTTAGTCGGGAGCTCCTACAATGAGCAGTTCTTC,CASSLVGSSYNEQFF
TRBJ1-1,NA,TRBV6-5,TRBD1,TGTGCCAGCAACAGACAGGGCCCTGAAGCTTTCTTT,CASNRQGPEAFF